This T cell receptor beta chain comes out of a study of Graves' ophthalmopathy and Graves' hyperthyroidism (dated by TCRdb to between 2018 and 2020). For the wider study: Peripheral blood samples were taken at the time of initial diagnosis, before any treatment was given. In roughly 6 hyperthyroidism patients, the T-cell repertoires found in thyroid tissue were compared with those found in blood. The approximately 100 discovery patients were divided at random into training and test sets in a 7:3 ratio. TCR beta repertoire signatures were used to distinguish Graves' ophthalmopathy from Graves' hyperthyroidism and to predict progression to ophthalmopathy. Following sampling, methimazole starting at 30 mg daily was administered to hyperthyroidism patients, and high-dose intravenous methylprednisolone was administered to ophthalmopathy patients. An independent validation cohort was composed of around 19 hyperthyroidism patients and some 16 patients who later progressed from hyperthyroidism to ophthalmopathy. In total, over 130 blood samples were TCR-sequenced: around 42 ophthalmopathy, under 80 hyperthyroidism and some 17 hyperthyroidism-to-ophthalmopathy patients. To explore V-J signatures that distinguish ophthalmopathy from hyperthyroidism, a discovery set of about a hundred patients was enrolled, made up of some 41 with ophthalmopathy and some 60 with stable hyperthyroidism.

For repertoire sequencing, the TCR beta CDR3 regions were amplified from RNA transcripts. HTBI primers and the Qiagen OneStep RT-PCR kit were used in a first-round RT-PCR, which was followed by a second-round multiplex PCR, size selection and purification. Libraries were sequenced paired-end with 100 bp reads on an Illumina HiSeq2000. On the study's bioinformatics: SOAPnuke was used to process the reads, removing any read that contained adapters or uncalled bases, had a mean Phred below 15, or lacked an exact match to the constant primer or identifier. COPE v1.2.5 was used to merge high-quality paired reads. Each unique nucleotide sequence was defined as a clonotype, and clonotypes were aligned to IMGT TRB V, D and J references with MiTCR v1.1. Only V-J combinations with frequency above 0.0001 were analysed, covering over 98% of repertoires. A TCR clonal expansion and chaos score per V-J combination was defined as the ratio of F50 clonal expansion to chaos observed in the TCRdist matrix. Features were reduced by Welch's t-statistics and random forest to 10 to 15 V-J combinations, which fed a naive Bayes classifier. Thyroid-blood repertoire similarity was quantified with the Morisita-Horn index. The raw public reads went through TCRdb reprocessing: fastp at Q25, MiXCR clone calling, in-frame beta chains kept. Each entry is one CDR3 protein sequence, shown with its most common DNA and genes. For this entry, the V and J calls and clone size follow TCRdb and not the study's own pipeline. Recorded for this sample are 150,000 or so distinct CDR3 sequences; roughly 36% of them occurred a single time. The ten largest make up less than 9.5% of the sample.

In regard to this clonotype: The antigen it recognizes is unknown. No base-level quality is on record; no much larger clone is a single base apart.

What the authors observed across the whole study: In cross-validation, the 13-signature model distinguished ophthalmopathy from stable hyperthyroidism with around 90% sensitivity and roughly 84% specificity, while in the test set the corresponding values were about 80% and 75%. Most expanded thyroid clonotypes with a frequency above 0.001 also appeared in blood, which suggests that blood repertoires may reflect the immune response in the thyroid. In validation, the model predicted ophthalmopathy progression with about 71% sensitivity and around 72% specificity; roughly 11 predicted patients were CT-confirmed with GO in a median of 6.5 months. No statistical method was used to predetermine the sample size, and group allocation was not hidden from the investigators.

The ophthalmopathy patients had moderately to severely active disease, with a Clinical Activity Score of 3 or higher, a NOSPECS grade of 4 or higher, and a disease duration of less than 3 months. Anyone with other autoimmune diseases, uncontrolled infections, pregnancy or lactation was excluded from the study. Diagnosis relied on clinical symptoms, serum thyroxine, TRAb, thyroid ultrasound and orbital computed tomography. PBMCs were isolated from 8 to 10 ml of fresh peripheral blood by Ficoll-Paque density gradient centrifugation. Trizol reagent was used to extract the total RNA, and its quality was then checked on an Agilent 2100 Bioanalyzer. The TCR originated in a man aged 30 to 45 with Graves' ophthalmopathy. Donor details come from another sample of the same person, matched by shared clones. Sequences were obtained from peripheral blood.

The CDR3 protein is CASRLGQGDNQPQHF. The nucleotide sequence is given as TGTGCCAGCAGACTGGGACAGGGGGACAATCAGCCCCAGCATTTT. In this chain, TRBV12-3 or TRBV12-4 is recombined with TRBJ1-5; 11 central bases correspond to TRBD1. V and J are trimmed by 6 bases and 3 bases, and the gene matches miss 4 bases of the junction. The CDR3 runs 15 amino acids, cysteine and phenylalanine included. Only CDR3 DNA is held: 45 bases, read in frame from base 1.